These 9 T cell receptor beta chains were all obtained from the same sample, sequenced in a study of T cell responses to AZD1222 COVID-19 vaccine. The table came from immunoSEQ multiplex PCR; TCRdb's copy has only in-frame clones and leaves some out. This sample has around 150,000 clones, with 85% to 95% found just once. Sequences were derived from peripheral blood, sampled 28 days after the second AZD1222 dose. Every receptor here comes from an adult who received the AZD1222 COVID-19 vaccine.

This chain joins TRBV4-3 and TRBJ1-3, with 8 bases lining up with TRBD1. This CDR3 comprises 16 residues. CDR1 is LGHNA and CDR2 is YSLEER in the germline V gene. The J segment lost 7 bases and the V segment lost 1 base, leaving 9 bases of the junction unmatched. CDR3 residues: CASSQGTGGKENTIYF. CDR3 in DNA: TGCGCCAGCAGCCAAGGCACAGGGGGAAAAGAGAACACCATATATTTT.

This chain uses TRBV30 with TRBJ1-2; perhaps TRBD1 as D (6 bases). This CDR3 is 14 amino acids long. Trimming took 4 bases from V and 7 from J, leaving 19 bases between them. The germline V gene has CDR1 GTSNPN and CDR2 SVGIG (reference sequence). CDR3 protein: CAWMLQGSFSGYTF. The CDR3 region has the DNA TGTGCCTGGATGCTACAGGGCAGTTTTTCTGGCTACACCTTC.

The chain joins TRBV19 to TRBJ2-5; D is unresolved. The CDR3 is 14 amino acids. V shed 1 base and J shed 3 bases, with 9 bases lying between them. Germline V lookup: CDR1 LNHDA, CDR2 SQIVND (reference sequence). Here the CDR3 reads CASSIVGQEETQYF. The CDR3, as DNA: TGTGCCAGTAGTATAGTGGGCCAGGAAGAGACCCAGTACTTC.

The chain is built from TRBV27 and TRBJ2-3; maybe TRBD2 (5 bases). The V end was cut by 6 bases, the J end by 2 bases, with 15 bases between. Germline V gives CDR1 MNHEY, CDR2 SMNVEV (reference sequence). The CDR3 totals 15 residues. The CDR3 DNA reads TGTGCCAGCAGAACCGGCGCGGGTCTCACAGATACGCAGTATTTT. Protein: CASRTGAGLTDTQYF.

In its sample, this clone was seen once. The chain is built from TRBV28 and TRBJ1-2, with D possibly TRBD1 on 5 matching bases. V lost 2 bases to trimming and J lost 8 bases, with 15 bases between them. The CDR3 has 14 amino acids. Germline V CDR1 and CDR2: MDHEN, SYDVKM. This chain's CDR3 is CASSLGATIWGYTF. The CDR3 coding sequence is TGTGCCAGCAGTTTAGGGGCGACCATTTGGGGCTACACCTTC.

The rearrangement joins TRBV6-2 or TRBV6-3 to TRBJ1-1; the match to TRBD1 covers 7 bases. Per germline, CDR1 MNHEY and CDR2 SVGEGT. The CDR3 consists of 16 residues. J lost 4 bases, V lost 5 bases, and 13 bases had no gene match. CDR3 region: CASSDTYRGLGTEAFF. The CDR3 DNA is TGTGCCAGCAGTGATACATACAGGGGCCTGGGCACTGAAGCTTTCTTT.

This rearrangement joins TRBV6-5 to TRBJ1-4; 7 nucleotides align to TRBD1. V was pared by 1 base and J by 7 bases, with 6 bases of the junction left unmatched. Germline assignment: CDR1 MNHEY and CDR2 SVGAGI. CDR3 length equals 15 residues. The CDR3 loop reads CASSYWGRGGEKLFF. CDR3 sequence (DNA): TGTGCCAGCAGTTACTGGGGCAGGGGGGGTGAAAAACTGTTTTTT.

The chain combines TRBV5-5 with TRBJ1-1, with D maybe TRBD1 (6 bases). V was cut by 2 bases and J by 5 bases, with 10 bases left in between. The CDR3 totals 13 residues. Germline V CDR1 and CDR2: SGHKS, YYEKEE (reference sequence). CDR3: CASSLQGRTEAFF. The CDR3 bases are TGTGCCAGCAGCTTACAGGGTCGGACTGAAGCTTTCTTT.

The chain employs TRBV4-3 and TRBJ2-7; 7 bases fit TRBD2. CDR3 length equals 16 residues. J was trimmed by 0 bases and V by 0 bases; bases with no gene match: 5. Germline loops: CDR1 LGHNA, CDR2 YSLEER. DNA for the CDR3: TGCGCCAGCAGCCAAGAACCGCGGGGGAGCTCCTACGAGCAGTACTTC. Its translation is CASSQEPRGSSYEQYF.